This T cell receptor (beta chain) was captured by sequencing in a study of blood T cell repertoires in COVID-19. Background on the study: PBMCs, B-cell-depleted T cells, or T cells were the source of the cDNA or gDNA that made up the material.

This clone was counted only a few times. Residents of 24 US areas, aged roughly 18 to 89 years, made up the participants. Repertoires were generated with immunoSEQ multiplex PCR, while TCRdb's copy carries only in-frame clones and drops some. Among over 250,000 clones, 82% were seen once, and the ten largest hold approximately 5%. CDR1 LGHDT and CDR2 YNNKEL come from the germline V gene (reference sequence). This CDR3 has 16 amino acids. Trimming stripped 0 bases from V and 4 bases from J, with 15 bases between. The source of this sequence is a middle-aged man who had been exposed to COVID-19. The sample was PBMCs or T cells enriched from blood (not recorded which). The V gene is TRBV3-1 (or the pseudogene TRBV3-2), the J gene TRBJ1-2; D is uncertain. The CDR3 protein is CASSQERGWSSYGYTF. The CDR3 DNA follows: TGTGCCAGCAGCCAAGAACGGGGTTGGAGCTCCTATGGCTACACCTTC.